Shown below are 8 T cell receptor beta chains from a single sample sequenced in a study of cytomegalovirus exposure and HLA in healthy donors. The PCR employed 60 Vbeta primers together with 13 Jbeta primers. The method was immunoSEQ multiplex PCR; TCRdb's version includes in-frame clones alone and lacks a portion of them. The data show tens of thousands of clones, and the top ten clones hold 6% to 6.5%. Source material: PBMCs. Receptors were obtained from a man younger than 40 in good health and CMV-seronegative.

This sequence joins TRBV19 and TRBJ2-7, with D perhaps matching TRBD2 (7 bases). Per germline, CDR1 LNHDA and CDR2 SQIVND (reference sequence). The length of the CDR3 is 14 residues. Trimming took off 2 bases at V and 2 bases at J, with 10 bases between the two ends. CDR3 protein: CASSIRGGPYEQYF. The CDR3 nucleotides read TGTGCCAGTAGTATAAGGGGGGGACCCTACGAGCAGTACTTC.

The chain carries TRBV5-4 and TRBJ2-7; 11 bases fit TRBD2. V shed 5 bases, J shed 6 bases, and the junction held 7 bases outside the gene matches. CDR1 SGHNT and CDR2 YYREEE come from the germline V gene (reference sequence). The CDR3 is 14 amino acids. The CDR3 spells CASSSGLAVREQYF. CDR3 sequence (DNA): TGTGCCAGCAGTTCGGGACTAGCGGTTCGCGAGCAGTACTTC.

CDR3 sequence (DNA): TGTGCTAGTGGTTTACTGCTCAGCGGGTCCTACGAGCAGTACTTC. Translation: CASGLLLSGSYEQYF. The chain is built from TRBV12-5 and TRBJ2-7, with a tentative D call TRBD2 (6 bases). CDR1 is LGHNT, CDR2 FRNRAP, per germline. Trimming pared 3 bases from V and 1 base from J, leaving 13 bases between. This CDR3 is built from 15 residues.

J is TRBJ2-2 and V is TRBV7-6; 7 nucleotides agree with TRBD2. Germline CDR1 SGHVS, CDR2 FNYEAQ. With V trimmed by 5 bases and J by 5 bases, 8 bases remained unmatched. The CDR3 is 15 amino acids. DNA of the CDR3: TGTGCCAGCAGCCGCCGGGTGGGAGGGACCGGGGAGCTGTTTTTT. Translated, it gives CASSRRVGGTGELFF.

The chain is built from TRBV7-9 and TRBJ2-7; 8 bases line up with TRBD2. The germline V gene has CDR1 SEHNR and CDR2 FQNEAQ (reference sequence). This CDR3 is 14 amino acids long. The V segment lost 3 bases and the J segment 0 bases; nucleotides outside the gene matches: 1. The CDR3 loop reads CASSFSGNSYEQYF. For the CDR3, the DNA is TGTGCCAGCAGCTTTAGCGGGAACTCCTACGAGCAGTACTTC. The whole variable domain, filled in from reference TRBV7-9 and TRBJ2-7, reads DTGVSQNPRHKITKRGQNVTFRCDPISEHNRLYWYRQTLGQGPEFLTYFQNEAQLEKSRLLSDRFSAERPKGSFSTLEIQRTEQGDSAMYLCASSFSGNSYEQYFGPGTRLTVT.

The chain employs TRBV5-1 and TRBJ2-1; 10 nucleotides match TRBD2. Trimming removed 0 bases from V and 4 bases from J; junction bases left unmatched: 4. This CDR3 is built from 16 residues. Germline V CDR1 and CDR2: SGHRS, YFSETQ. The CDR3: CASSLVIAGGYNEQFF. The CDR3 DNA sequence: TGCGCCAGCAGCTTGGTTATAGCGGGAGGATACAATGAGCAGTTCTTC.

About this clone itself: One end of the junction fails to match germline, which may point to a read error. The same CDR3 can be traced to other DNA sequences in this sample. The chain links TRBV4-2 to TRBJ1-2, with TRBD1 as a possible D gene (5 bases). This CDR3 contains 15 residues. Germline V gene lookup returns CDR1 LGHNA and CDR2 YNFKEQ. The CDR3 coding sequence is TGTGCCAGCAGCCAAGAGGCCCAGGGCACCTATGGTTACACCTTC. Translating gives CASSQEAQGTYGYTF.

V gene TRBV7-9 combines with J gene TRBJ2-7; tentative D call: TRBD1 (6 bases). Between the trimmed V and J ends, which lost 6 bases and 6 bases, there was a span of 18 bases. Per germline, CDR1 SEHNR and CDR2 FQNEAQ (reference sequence). The CDR3 runs to 14 residues. The CDR3 here is CASRQTGLSGEQYF. The CDR3 DNA follows: TGTGCCAGCAGGCAGACAGGACTGTCGGGCGAGCAGTACTTC. The full variable domain, rest sourced from reference TRBV7-9 and TRBJ2-7, is DTGVSQNPRHKITKRGQNVTFRCDPISEHNRLYWYRQTLGQGPEFLTYFQNEAQLEKSRLLSDRFSAERPKGSFSTLEIQRTEQGDSAMYLCASRQTGLSGEQYFGPGTRLTVT.